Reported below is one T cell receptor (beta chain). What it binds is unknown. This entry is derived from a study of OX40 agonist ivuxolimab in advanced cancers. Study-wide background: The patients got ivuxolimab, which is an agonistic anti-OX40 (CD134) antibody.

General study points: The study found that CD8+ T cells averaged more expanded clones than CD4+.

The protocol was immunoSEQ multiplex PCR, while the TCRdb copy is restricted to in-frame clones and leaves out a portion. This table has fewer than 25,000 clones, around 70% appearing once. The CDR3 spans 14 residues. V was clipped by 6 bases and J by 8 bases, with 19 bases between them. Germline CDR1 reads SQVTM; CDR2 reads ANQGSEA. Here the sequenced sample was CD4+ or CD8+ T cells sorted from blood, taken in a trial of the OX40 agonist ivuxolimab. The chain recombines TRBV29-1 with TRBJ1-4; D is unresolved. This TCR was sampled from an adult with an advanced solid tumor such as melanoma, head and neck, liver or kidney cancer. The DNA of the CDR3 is TGCAGCGTAACCGGGTCCATAAGTGGGGAAAAACTGTTTTTT. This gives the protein CSVTGSISGEKLFF.